This T cell receptor (beta chain) derives from a study of T-cell reconstitution after alpha-beta-depleted transplantation in children. This clonotype was seen only a few times. Antigen: not known. Germline lookup yields CDR1 SGHTA and CDR2 FQGNSA. The ends lost 3 bases at V and 4 bases at J; junction bases unmatched: 8. This CDR3 region has 16 residues. Using unique molecular identifiers, the investigators prepared the TCRbeta library. TCRdb re-called the PCR reads through MiXCR, storing one row per CDR3 protein. The sample lists approximately 490,000 distinct CDR3 sequences; more than 9% were seen once. Study results and limitations: Reportedly, alpha-beta T cells present about two months post-transplant originated from several hundred expanded clones of graft origin.

The TCR comes from a child under 10 years old with inherited bone marrow failure, due to receive a stem cell transplant. The source was PBMCs, collected before TCRalphabeta/CD19-depleted stem cell transplant. V gene TRBV7-2 combines with J gene TRBJ2-2, with 7 nucleotides matching TRBD2. This chain's CDR3 is CASSFRLAEITGELFF. The CDR3 DNA reads as TGTGCCAGCAGCTTTAGGCTAGCGGAGATCACCGGGGAGCTGTTTTTT.